This record covers a single T cell receptor beta chain. Thawed unstimulated PBMCs were FACS-sorted by CD3, CD4 and CD8 into two populations. The data originate from a study of T cell clones after liver transplantation. The protocol was immunoSEQ multiplex PCR, while the TCRdb copy is restricted to in-frame clones and leaves out a portion. This table holds 55,000 to 80,000 clones, 90% found once. The sequence was obtained from a human donor who received a liver transplant. The source was CD4+ T cells from blood, collected before liver transplant.

The CDR3 region is CASGSHSTGELFF. The CDR3 DNA is TGTGCTAGTGGTTCCCACTCCACCGGGGAGCTGTTTTTT. J is TRBJ2-2 and V is TRBV12-5; no reliable D call. The CDR3 is 13 amino acids. V lost 4 bases and J lost 4, with 7 bases in between. Germline assignment: CDR1 LGHNT and CDR2 FRNRAP.